This TCR beta chain was sequenced for a study of neoadjuvant nivolumab and ipilimumab in lung cancer. The V end lost 3 bases, the J end lost 4 bases, and 4 bases lay between the germline ends. The CDR3 is 12 amino acids. Per the germline V gene, CDR1 is SGHNT and CDR2 is YYREEE (reference sequence). In this sample, this clone turned up once. Sequenced by immunoSEQ multiplex PCR; TCRdb stores in-frame clones only, minus some. Counted here are over 25,000 clones, about 92% occurring once; the ten biggest clones make up 2.1%. This sample comprised peripheral blood, obtained after neoadjuvant nivolumab, alone or with ipilimumab, at or shortly before surgery. This chain connects TRBV5-4 to TRBJ2-2; no clear D. The receptor's source is an adult with non-small cell lung cancer. This chain's CDR3 is CASSWVTGELFF. The DNA for the CDR3 is TGTGCCAGCAGCTGGGTCACCGGGGAGCTGTTTTTT.